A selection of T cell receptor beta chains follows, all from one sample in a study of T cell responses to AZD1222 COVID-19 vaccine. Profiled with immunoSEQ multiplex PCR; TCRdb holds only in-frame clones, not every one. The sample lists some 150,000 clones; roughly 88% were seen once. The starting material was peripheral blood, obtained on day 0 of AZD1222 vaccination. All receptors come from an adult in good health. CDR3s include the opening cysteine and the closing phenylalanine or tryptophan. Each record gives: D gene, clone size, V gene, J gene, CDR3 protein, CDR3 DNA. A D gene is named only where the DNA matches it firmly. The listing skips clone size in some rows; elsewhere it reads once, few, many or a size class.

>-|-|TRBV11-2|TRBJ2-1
CASSPGVLTHNEQFF
TGTGCCAGCAGTCCAGGGGTACTAACCCACAATGAGCAGTTCTTC
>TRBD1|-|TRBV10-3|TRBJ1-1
CAISSGTGNTEAFF
TGTGCCATCAGCTCCGGGACAGGGAACACTGAAGCTTTCTTT
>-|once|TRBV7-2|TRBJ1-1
CASSLEPGTLTEAFF
TGTGCCAGCAGCTTAGAGCCGGGCACCCTCACTGAAGCTTTCTTT
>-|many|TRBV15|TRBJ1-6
CATSRAYNSPLHF
TGTGCCACCAGCAGGGCGTACAATTCACCCCTCCACTTT
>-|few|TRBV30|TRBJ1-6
CAWSVPGNSPLHF
TGTGCCTGGAGTGTGCCGGGTAACTCACCCCTCCACTTT
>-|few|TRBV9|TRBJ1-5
CASSVEGQRNQPQHF
TGTGCCAGCAGCGTAGAAGGTCAGAGAAATCAGCCCCAGCATTTT
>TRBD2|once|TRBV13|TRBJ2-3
CASSPETSGRTDTQYF
TGTGCCAGCAGCCCAGAGACTAGCGGGAGGACAGATACGCAGTATTTT
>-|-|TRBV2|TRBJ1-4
CASSDSGEKLFF
TGTGCCAGCAGTGACAGTGGTGAAAAACTGTTTTTT
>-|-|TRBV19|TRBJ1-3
CASSLQSSGNTIYF
TGTGCCAGTAGCCTACAGAGCTCTGGAAACACCATATATTTT
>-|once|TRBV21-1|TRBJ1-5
CASSPPTGNQPQHF
TGTGCCAGCAGCCCCCCCACTGGGAATCAGCCCCAGCATTTT
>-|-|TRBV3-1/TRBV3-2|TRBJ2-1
CASSQALIDEQFF
TGTGCCAGCAGCCAAGCGTTAATAGATGAGCAGTTCTTC
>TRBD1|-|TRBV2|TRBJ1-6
CASSAGGRSPLHF
TGTGCCAGCAGTGCAGGGGGGCGGTCACCCCTCCACTTT
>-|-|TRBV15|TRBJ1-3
CATSRDLWQGSGNTIYF
TGTGCCACCAGCAGAGATCTCTGGCAGGGGTCTGGAAACACCATATATTTT
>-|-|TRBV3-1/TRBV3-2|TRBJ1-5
CASSQQGDQPQHF
TGTGCCAGCAGCCAACAAGGGGATCAGCCCCAGCATTTT
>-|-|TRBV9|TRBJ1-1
CASSAPAGGAEAFF
TGTGCCAGCAGCGCCCCTGCAGGAGGGGCTGAAGCTTTCTTT
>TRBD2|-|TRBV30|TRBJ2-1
CAWSRLAGDGEQFF
TGTGCCTGGAGTAGACTAGCGGGAGACGGTGAGCAGTTCTTC
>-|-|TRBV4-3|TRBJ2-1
CASSQDGRVGNEQFF
TGCGCCAGCAGCCAAGATGGGCGGGTGGGTAATGAGCAGTTCTTC
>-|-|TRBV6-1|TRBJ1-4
CASSEMTTGYEKLFF
TGTGCCAGCAGTGAAATGACTACGGGGTATGAAAAACTGTTTTTT
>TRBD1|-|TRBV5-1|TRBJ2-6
CASSLEGGDAFDPRPGANVLTF
TGCGCCAGCAGCTTGGAAGGGGGCGACGCCTTTGATCCCCGACCCGGGGCCAACGTCCTGACTTTC
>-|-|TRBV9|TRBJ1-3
CASSVAGKNSGNTIYF
TGTGCCAGCAGCGTCGCAGGGAAAAACTCTGGAAACACCATATATTTT
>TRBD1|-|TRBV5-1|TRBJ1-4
CASSLGQGSEKLFF
TGCGCCAGCAGCCTGGGACAGGGAAGCGAAAAACTGTTTTTT
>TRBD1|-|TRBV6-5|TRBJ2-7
CASRQGADYEQYF
TGTGCCAGCAGACAGGGGGCGGACTACGAGCAGTACTTC